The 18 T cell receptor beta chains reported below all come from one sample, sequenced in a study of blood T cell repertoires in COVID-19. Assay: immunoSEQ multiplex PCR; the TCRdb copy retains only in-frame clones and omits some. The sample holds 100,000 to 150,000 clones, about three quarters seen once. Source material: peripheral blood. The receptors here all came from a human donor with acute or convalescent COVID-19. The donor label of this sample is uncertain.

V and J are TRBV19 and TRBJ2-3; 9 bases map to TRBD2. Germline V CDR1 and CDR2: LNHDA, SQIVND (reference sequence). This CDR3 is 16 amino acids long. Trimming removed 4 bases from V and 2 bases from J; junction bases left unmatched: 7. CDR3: CASSRGSGGTTDTQYF. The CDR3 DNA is TGTGCCAGTAGTAGGGGTAGCGGGGGAACCACAGATACGCAGTATTTT.

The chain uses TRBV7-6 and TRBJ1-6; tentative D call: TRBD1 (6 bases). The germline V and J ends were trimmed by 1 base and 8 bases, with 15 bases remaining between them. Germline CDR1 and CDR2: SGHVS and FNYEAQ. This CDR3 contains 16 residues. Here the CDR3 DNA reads TGTGCCAGCAGCTTAGAACAGGGTGATTTAGATTCACCCCTCCACTTT. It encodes CASSLEQGDLDSPLHF.

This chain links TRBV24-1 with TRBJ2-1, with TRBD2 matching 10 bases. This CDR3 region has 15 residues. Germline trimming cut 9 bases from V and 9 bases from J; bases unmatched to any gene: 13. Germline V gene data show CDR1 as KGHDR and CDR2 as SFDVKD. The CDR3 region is CATAKAGGPGGEQFF. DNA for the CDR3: TGTGCCACCGCTAAAGCGGGGGGGCCAGGGGGTGAGCAGTTCTTC.

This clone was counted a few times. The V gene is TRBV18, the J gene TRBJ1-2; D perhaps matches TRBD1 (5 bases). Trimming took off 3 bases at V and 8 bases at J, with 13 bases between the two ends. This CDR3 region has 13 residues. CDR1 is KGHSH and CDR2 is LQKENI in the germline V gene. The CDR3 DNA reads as TGTGCCAGCTCACCGGACAATAGTAGGGGCTACACCTTC. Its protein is CASSPDNSRGYTF.

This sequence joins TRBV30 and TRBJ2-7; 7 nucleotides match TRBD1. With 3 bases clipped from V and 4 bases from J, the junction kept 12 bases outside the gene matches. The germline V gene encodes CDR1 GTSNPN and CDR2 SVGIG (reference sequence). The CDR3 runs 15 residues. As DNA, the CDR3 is TGTGCCTGGAGAGGGGGCCGGGCAGCCCTTTACGAGCAGTACTTC. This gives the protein CAWRGGRAALYEQYF.

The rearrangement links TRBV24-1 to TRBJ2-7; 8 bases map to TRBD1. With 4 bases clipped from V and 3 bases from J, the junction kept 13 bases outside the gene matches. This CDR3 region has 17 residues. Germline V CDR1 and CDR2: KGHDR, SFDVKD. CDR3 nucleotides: TGTGCCACCAGTGAACCGGACAGGGACCCATTACTCTACGAGCAGTACGTC. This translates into CATSEPDRDPLLYEQYV.

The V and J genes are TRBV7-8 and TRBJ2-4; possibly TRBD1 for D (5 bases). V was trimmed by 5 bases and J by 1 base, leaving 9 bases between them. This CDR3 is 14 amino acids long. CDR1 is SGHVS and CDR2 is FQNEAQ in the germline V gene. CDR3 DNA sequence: TGTGCCAGCAGCCCCAGGGTGGCCAAAAACATTCAGTACTTC. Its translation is CASSPRVAKNIQYF.

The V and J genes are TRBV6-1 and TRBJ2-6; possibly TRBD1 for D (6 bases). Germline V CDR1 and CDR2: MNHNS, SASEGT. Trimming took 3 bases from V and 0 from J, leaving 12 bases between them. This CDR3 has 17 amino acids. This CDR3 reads CASSDRDRTSGANVLTF. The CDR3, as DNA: TGTGCCAGCAGTGACCGAGACAGGACCTCTGGGGCCAACGTCCTGACTTTC.

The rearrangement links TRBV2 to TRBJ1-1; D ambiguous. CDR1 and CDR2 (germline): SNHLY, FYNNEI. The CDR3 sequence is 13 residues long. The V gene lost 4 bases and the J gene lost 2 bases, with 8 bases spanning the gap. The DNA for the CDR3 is TGTGCCAGCAGTGCGACACGTAACACTGAAGCTTTCTTT. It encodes CASSATRNTEAFF.

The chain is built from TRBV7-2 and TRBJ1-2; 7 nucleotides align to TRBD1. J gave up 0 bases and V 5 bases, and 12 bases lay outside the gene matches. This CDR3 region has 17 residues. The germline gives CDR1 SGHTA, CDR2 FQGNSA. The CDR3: CASSRAAGQITNYGYTF. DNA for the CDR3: TGTGCCAGCAGCAGAGCCGCGGGACAGATAACTAACTATGGCTACACCTTC.

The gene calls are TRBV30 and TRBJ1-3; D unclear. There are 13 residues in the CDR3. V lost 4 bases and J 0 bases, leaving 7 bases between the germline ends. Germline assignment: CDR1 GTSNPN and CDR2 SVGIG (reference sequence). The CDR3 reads CAWIVSSGNTIYF. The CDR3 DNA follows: TGTGCCTGGATTGTGAGCTCTGGAAACACCATATATTTT.

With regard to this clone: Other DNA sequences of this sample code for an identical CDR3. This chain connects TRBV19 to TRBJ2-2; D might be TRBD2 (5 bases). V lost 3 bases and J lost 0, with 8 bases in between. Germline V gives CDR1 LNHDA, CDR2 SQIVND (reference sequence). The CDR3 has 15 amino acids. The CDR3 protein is CASSISAANTGELFF. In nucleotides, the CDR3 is TGTGCCAGTAGTATCTCAGCGGCGAACACCGGGGAGCTGTTTTTT.

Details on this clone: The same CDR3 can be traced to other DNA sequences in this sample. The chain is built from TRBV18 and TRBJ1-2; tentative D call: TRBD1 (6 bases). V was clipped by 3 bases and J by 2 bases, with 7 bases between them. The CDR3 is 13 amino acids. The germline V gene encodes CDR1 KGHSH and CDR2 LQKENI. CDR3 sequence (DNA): TGTGCCAGCTCACCGGACAGAAACTATGGCTACACCTTC. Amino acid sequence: CASSPDRNYGYTF.

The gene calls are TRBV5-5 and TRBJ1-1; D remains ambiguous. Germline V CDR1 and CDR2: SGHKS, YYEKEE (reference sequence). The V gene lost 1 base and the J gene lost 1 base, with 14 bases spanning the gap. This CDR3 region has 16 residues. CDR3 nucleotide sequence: TGTGCCAGCAGCTTGTTCTCGGACTTAACGAACACTGAAGCTTTCTTT. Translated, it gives CASSLFSDLTNTEAFF.

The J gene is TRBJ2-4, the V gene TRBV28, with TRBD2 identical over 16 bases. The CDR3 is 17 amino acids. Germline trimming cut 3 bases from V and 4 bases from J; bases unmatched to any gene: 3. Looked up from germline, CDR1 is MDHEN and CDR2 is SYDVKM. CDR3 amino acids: CASSFGTSGGAKNIQYF. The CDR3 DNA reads TGTGCCAGCAGTTTCGGGACTAGCGGGGGGGCTAAAAACATTCAGTACTTC.

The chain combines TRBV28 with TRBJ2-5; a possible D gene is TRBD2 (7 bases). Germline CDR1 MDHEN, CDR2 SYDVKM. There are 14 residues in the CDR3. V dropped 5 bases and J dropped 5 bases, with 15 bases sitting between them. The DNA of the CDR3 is TGTGCCAGCAGTCCGGGGGGCTCTCAGGAGACCCAGTACTTC. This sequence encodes CASSPGGSQETQYF.

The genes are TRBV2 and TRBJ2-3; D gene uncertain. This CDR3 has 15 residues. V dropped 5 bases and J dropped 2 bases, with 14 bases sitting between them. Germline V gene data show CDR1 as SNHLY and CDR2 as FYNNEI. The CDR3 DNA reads TGTGCCAGCAGTCCTTCCAGGTACACCACAGATACGCAGTATTTT. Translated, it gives CASSPSRYTTDTQYF. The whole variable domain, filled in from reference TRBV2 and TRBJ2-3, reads EPEVTQTPSHQVTQMGQEVILRCVPISNHLYFYWYRQILGQKVEFLVSFYNNEISEKSEIFDDQFSVERPDGSNFTLKIRSTKLEDSAMYFCASSPSRYTTDTQYFGPGTRLTVL.

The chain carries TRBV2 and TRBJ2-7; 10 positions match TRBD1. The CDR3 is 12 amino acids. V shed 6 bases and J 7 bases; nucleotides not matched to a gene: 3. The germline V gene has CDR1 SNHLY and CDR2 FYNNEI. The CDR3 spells CASSGDRGEQYV. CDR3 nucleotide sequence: TGTGCCAGCAGCGGGGACAGGGGAGAGCAGTACGTC.